This T cell receptor (beta chain) derives from a study of response to subunit inactivated influenza vaccine. General observations from the study: Authors suggested that a seasonal influenza vaccination recruits few new T cells each time.

There are 15 residues in the CDR3. Per the germline V gene, CDR1 is SGHKS and CDR2 is YYEKEE (reference sequence). The junction had 4 bases not matched to a gene; V was cut back by 4 bases and J by 0 bases. This clonotype was picked up many times. Antigen: not known. TCRdb independently ran MiXCR on the RT-PCR reads; one entry per CDR3 protein. The repertoire holds 550,000 to 600,000 distinct CDR3 sequences, with over 9.5% as singletons. Specimen: PBMCs from blood, collected on the day of vaccination. The chain carries TRBV5-5 and TRBJ2-1, with TRBD1 identical over 7 bases. The clonotype comes from a man aged 45-60 years who received an inactivated influenza vaccine. CDR3 loop: CASSMTGTSYNEQFF. The CDR3 nucleotides read TGTGCCAGCAGCATGACAGGGACCTCCTACAATGAGCAGTTCTTC. Supplemented by reference TRBV5-5 and TRBJ2-1, the full variable domain reads DAGVTQSPTHLIKTRGQQVTLRCSPISGHKSVSWYQQVLGQGPQFIFQYYEKEERGRGNFPDRFSARQFPNYSSELNVNALLLGDSALYLCASSMTGTSYNEQFFGPGTRLTVL.